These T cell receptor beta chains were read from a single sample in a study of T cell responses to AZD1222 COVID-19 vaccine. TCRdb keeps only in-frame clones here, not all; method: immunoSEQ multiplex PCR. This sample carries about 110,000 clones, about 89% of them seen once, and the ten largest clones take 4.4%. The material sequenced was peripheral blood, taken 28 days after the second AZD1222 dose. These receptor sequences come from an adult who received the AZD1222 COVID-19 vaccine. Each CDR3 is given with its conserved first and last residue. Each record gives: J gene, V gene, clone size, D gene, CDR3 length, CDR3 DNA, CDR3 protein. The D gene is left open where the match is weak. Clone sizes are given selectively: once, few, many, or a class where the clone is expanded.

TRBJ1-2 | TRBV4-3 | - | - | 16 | TGCGCCAGCAGCCAAGATTACCAGAACAGGGCCACCGGCTACACCTTC | CASSQDYQNRATGYTF
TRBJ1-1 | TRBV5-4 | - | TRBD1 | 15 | TGTGCCAGCACCTCGCCGGGACAGGGGAACACTGAAGCTTTCTTT | CASTSPGQGNTEAFF
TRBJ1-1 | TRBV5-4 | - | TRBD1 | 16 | TGTGCCAGCGGGGTTTCCGGGACAGGGGGGAACACTGAAGCTTTCTTT | CASGVSGTGGNTEAFF
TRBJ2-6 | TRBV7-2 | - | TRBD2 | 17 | TGTGCCAGCAGCTTGGCTGCGGGAGTCTCTGGGGCCAACGTCCTGACTTTC | CASSLAAGVSGANVLTF
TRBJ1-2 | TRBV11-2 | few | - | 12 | TGTGCCAGCAGCTTAGACAGCTATGGCTACACCTTC | CASSLDSYGYTF
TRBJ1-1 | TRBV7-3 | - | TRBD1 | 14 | TGTGCCAGCAGCTTCCCACACGACAGGGGTGGAGCTTTCTTT | CASSFPHDRGGAFF
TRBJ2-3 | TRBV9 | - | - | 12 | TGTGCCAGCAGCGCCGTGACGGATACGCAGTATTTT | CASSAVTDTQYF
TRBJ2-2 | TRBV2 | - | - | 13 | TGTGCCAGCTCCAGGACCGAGACCGGGGAGCTGTTTTTT | CASSRTETGELFF
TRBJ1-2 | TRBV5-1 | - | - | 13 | TGCGCCAGCAGCCACGGGCAGGGGTATGGCTACACCTTC | CASSHGQGYGYTF
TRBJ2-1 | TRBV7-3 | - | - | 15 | TGTGCCAGCAGCCCCGTAATAGCGGCTGAGGATGAGCAGTTCTTC | CASSPVIAAEDEQFF
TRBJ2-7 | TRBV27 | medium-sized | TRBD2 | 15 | TGTGCCAGCAGTACCTCTAGCGGGAGCCTGTACGAGCAGTACTTC | CASSTSSGSLYEQYF
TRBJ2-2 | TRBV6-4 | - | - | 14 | TGTGCCAGCAGTGAAGGAGGGGGCACGGGGGAGCTGTTTTTT | CASSEGGGTGELFF
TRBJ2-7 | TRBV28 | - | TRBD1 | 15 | TGTGCCAGCAGTTCCACCCACAGGGGGCTGTACGAGCAGTACTTC | CASSSTHRGLYEQYF
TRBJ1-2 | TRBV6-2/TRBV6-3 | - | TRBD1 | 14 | TGTGCCAGCAGTATTACAGGGGGCCGGCATGGCTACACCTTC | CASSITGGRHGYTF
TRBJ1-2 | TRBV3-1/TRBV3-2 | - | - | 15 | TGTGCCAGCAGCCAAGATGGTGAGGCGAACTATGGCTACACCTTC | CASSQDGEANYGYTF
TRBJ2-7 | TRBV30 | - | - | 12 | TGTGCCTGGAGGGGCGCGCCCTACGAGCAGTACTTC | CAWRGAPYEQYF
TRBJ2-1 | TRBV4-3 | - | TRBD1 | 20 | TGCGCCAGCAGCCATTTTTCTACAGGGGGTGGCGGGCCCTCCTACAATGAGCAGTTCTTC | CASSHFSTGGGGPSYNEQFF
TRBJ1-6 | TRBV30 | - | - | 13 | TGTGCCTGGAGTTCCTCACAGGGTTCACCCCTCCACTTT | CAWSSSQGSPLHF
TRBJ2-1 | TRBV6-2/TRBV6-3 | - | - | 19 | TGTGCCAGCAGTTACTCGGAGACAGGTTCCCCCGCCGCTTACAATGAGCAGTTCTTC | CASSYSETGSPAAYNEQFF
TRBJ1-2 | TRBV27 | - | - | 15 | TGTGCCAGCAGTCCGGGACCGCAACGCTACTATGGCTACACCTTC | CASSPGPQRYYGYTF
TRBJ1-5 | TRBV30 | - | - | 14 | TGTGCCTGGAGCGGGGAAACCAAGCTTCAGCCCCAGCATTTT | CAWSGETKLQPQHF
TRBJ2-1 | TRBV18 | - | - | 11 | TGTGCCAGCTCATTCAGCGCGGAGCAGTTCTTC | CASSFSAEQFF
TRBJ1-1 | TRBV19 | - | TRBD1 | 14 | TGTGCCAGTCGCGAGAGGGGGCGTCAGACTGAAGCTTTCTTT | CASRERGRQTEAFF
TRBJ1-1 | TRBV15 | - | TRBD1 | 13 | TGTGCCACCAGAAGGGACAGGGACCCTGAAGCTTTCTTT | CATRRDRDPEAFF
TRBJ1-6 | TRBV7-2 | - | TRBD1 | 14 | TGTGCCAGCAGCGACAGGGGGAGGCGATCACCCCTCCACTTT | CASSDRGRRSPLHF